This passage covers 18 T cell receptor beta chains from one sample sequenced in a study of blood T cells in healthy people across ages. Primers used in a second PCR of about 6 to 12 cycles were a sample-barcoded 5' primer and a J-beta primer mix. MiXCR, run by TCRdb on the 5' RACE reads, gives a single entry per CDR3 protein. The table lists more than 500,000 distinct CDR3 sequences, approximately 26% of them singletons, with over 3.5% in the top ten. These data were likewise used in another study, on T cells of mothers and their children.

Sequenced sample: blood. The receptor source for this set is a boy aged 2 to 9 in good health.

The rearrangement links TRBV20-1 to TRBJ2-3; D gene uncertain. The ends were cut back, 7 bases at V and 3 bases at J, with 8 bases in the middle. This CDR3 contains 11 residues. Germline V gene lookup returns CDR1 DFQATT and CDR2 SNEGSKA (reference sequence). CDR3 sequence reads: CSGVLTDTQYF. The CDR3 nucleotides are TGCAGTGGAGTCCTTACAGATACGCAGTATTTT.

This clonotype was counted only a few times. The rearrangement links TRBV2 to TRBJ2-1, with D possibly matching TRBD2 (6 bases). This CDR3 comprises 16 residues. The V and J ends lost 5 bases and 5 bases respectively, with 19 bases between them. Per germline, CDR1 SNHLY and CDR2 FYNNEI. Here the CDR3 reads CASSSTTLGGDNEQFF. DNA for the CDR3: TGTGCCAGCAGTAGCACCACTTTGGGGGGAGACAATGAGCAGTTCTTC.

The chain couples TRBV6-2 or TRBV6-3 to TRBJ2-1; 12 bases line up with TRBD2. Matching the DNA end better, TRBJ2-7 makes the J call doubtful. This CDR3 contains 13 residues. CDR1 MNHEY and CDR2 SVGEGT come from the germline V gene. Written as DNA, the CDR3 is TGTGCCAGCAGCCCGACTAGCGGGAGCGAGCAGTACTTC. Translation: CASSPTSGSEQYF.

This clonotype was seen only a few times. The CDR3 sequence: CASSETSTKNIQYF. Here the CDR3 DNA reads TGTGCCAGCAGTGAGACTAGCACCAAAAACATTCAGTACTTC. The chain has TRBV2 and TRBJ2-4, with 7 bases that match TRBD2. V lost 3 bases, J lost 2 bases, and 1 base stayed unmatched. The CDR3 has 14 amino acids. Looked up from germline, CDR1 is SNHLY and CDR2 is FYNNEI.

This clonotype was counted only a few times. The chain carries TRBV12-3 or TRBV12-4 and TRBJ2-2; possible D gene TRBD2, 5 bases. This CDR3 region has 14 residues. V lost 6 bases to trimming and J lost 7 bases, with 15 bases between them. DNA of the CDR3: TGTGCCAGCAGGGGTGGACTTATACTCGGGGAGCTGTTTTTT. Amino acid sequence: CASRGGLILGELFF.

CDR3 region: CSAKGLADNEQFF. The CDR3 nucleotides read TGCAGTGCTAAAGGACTAGCGGATAATGAGCAGTTCTTC. This chain links TRBV20-1 with TRBJ2-5; 10 bases map to TRBD2. The end of the DNA fits TRBJ2-1 better, so the J call may be wrong. Per germline, CDR1 DFQATT and CDR2 SNEGSKA (reference sequence). This CDR3 is built from 13 residues.

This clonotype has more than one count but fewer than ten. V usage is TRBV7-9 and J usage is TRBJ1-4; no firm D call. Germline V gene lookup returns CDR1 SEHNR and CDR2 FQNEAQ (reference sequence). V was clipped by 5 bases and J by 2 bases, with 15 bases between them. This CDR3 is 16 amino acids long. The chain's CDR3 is CASSPLRQATNEKLFF. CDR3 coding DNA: TGTGCCAGCAGCCCCCTCAGGCAGGCGACTAATGAAAAACTGTTTTTT. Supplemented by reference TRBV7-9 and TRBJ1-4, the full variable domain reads DTGVSQNPRHKITKRGQNVTFRCDPISEHNRLYWYRQTLGQGPEFLTYFQNEAQLEKSRLLSDRFSAERPKGSFSTLEIQRTEQGDSAMYLCASSPLRQATNEKLFFGSGTQLSVL.

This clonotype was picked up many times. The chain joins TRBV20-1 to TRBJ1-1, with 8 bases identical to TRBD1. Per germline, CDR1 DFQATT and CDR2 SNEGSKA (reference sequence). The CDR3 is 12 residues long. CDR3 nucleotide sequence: TGCAGGACCGACAGGGGAGTAACTGAAGCTTTCTTT. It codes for CRTDRGVTEAFF.

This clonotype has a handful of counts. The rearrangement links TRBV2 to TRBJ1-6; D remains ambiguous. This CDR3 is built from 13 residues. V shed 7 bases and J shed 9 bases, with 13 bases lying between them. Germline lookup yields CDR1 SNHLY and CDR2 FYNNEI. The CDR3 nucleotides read TGTGCCAGCACGCGGGTGACCGGTTCACCCCTCCACTTT. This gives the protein CASTRVTGSPLHF.

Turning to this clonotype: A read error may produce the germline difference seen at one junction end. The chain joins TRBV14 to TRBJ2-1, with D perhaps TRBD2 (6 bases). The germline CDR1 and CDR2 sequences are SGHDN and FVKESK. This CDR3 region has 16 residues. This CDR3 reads CTSSRIGTLSYNEQFF. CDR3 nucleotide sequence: TGTACCAGCAGCCGCATCGGGACTCTCTCCTACAATGAGCAGTTCTTC.

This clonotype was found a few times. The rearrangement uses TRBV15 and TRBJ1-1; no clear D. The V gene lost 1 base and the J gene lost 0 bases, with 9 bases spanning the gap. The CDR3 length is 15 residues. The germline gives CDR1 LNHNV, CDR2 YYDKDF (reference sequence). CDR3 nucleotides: TGTGCCACCAGCAGAGTCCCGGGAATGAACACTGAAGCTTTCTTT. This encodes CATSRVPGMNTEAFF.

The CDR3 bases are TGTGCCACCAACCCTCGACCAAATTTTAACTATGGCTACACCTTC. Its protein product is CATNPRPNFNYGYTF. The V call is TRBV24-1, the J call TRBJ1-2; D unresolved. Per germline, CDR1 KGHDR and CDR2 SFDVKD. The CDR3 runs to 15 residues. Trimming took 8 bases from V and 1 from J, leaving 16 bases between them.

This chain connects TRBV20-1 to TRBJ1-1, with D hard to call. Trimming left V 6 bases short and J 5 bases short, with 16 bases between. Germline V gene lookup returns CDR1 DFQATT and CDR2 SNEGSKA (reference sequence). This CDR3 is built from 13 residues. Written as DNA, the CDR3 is TGCAGTGCCAGACGGGCCCTAGGGACTGAAGCTTTCTTT. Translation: CSARRALGTEAFF.

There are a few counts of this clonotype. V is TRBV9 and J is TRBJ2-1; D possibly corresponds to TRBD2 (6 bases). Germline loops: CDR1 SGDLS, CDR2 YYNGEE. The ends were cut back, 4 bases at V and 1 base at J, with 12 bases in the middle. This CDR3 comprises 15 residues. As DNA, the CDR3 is TGTGCCAGCAGCCCCCCCGGGACTTCCTACAATGAGCAGTTCTTC. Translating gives CASSPPGTSYNEQFF.

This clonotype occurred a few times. Written as DNA, the CDR3 is TGCAGTGCTGATGGCGGGAGGGCTTTCGATACGCAGTATTTT. This sequence encodes CSADGGRAFDTQYF. V gene TRBV20-1 combines with J gene TRBJ2-3, with 9 bases lining up with TRBD2. The germline CDR1 and CDR2 sequences are DFQATT and SNEGSKA (reference sequence). The CDR3 has 14 amino acids. Germline trimming cut 5 bases from V and 6 bases from J; bases unmatched to any gene: 9.

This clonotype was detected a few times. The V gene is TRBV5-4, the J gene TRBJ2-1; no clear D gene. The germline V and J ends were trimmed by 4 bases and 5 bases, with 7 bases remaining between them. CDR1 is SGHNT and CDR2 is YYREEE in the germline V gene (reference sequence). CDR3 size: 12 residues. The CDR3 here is CASSKWDNEQFF. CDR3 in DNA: TGTGCCAGCAGCAAATGGGACAATGAGCAGTTCTTC.

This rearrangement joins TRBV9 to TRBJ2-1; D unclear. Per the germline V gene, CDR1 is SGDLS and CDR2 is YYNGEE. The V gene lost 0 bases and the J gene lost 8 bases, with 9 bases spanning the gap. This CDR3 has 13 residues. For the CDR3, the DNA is TGTGCCAGCAGCGTAGGTGAGTGGGATGAGCAGTTCTTC. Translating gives CASSVGEWDEQFF.

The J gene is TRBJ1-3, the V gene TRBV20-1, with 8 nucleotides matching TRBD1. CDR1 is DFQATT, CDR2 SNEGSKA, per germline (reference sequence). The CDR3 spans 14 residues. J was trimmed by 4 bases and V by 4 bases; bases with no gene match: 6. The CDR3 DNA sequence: TGCAGTGCTATATGGACAGGGCGGGGAAACACCATATATTTT. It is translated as CSAIWTGRGNTIYF.